A selection of T cell receptor beta chains follows, all from one sample in a study of blood T cells in healthy people across ages. TCRdb itself ran the 5' RACE reads through MiXCR, one entry per CDR3 protein. The sample consists of about 1.4 million distinct CDR3 sequences, around 59% of them appearing once. The sequenced material came from blood. These receptors all stem from a young man in good health. CDR3s include the opening cysteine and the closing phenylalanine or tryptophan. Fields, in order: CDR3 protein, CDR3 DNA, V gene, J gene, D gene, clone size. D genes are given only for firm matches. Clone size is given for some rows only: seen once, a few or many times, or a class if the clone is expanded.

CDR3 protein: CASSLDGTGLYEQYF
CDR3 DNA: TGTGCCAGCAGTTTAGATGGGACAGGGTTGTACGAGCAGTACTTC
V gene: TRBV12-3/TRBV12-4
J gene: TRBJ2-7
D gene: TRBD1
clone size: few

CDR3 protein: CASRYQLSPVGTQLYEQYF
CDR3 DNA: TGTGCCAGCAGATATCAGTTGAGTCCCGTTGGGACCCAACTCTACGAGCAGTACTTC
V gene: TRBV2
J gene: TRBJ2-7
D gene: .
clone size: .

CDR3 protein: CASSQDPSGAKETQYF
CDR3 DNA: TGTGCCAGCAGCCAAGACCCTAGCGGGGCCAAAGAGACCCAGTACTTC
V gene: TRBV4-2
J gene: TRBJ2-5
D gene: TRBD2
clone size: .

CDR3 protein: CASSVLSSRGYNEQFF
CDR3 DNA: TGTGCCAGCAGCGTCCTATCTAGCCGGGGCTACAATGAGCAGTTCTTC
V gene: TRBV9
J gene: TRBJ2-1
D gene: .
clone size: .

CDR3 protein: CASSHRGVNTEAFF
CDR3 DNA: TGTGCCAGCAGCCACCGAGGGGTAAACACTGAAGCTTTCTTT
V gene: TRBV4-2
J gene: TRBJ1-1
D gene: .
clone size: .

CDR3 protein: CSAKDHEQFF
CDR3 DNA: TGCAGTGCTAAGGATCATGAGCAGTTCTTC
V gene: TRBV20-1
J gene: TRBJ2-1
D gene: .
clone size: .

CDR3 protein: CASSQGPGVNEQFF
CDR3 DNA: TGTGCCAGCAGTCAGGGACCAGGGGTGAATGAGCAGTTCTTC
V gene: TRBV27
J gene: TRBJ2-1
D gene: .
clone size: .

CDR3 protein: CASSQSPGTGHGYTF
CDR3 DNA: TGCGCCAGCAGCCAATCCCCCGGGACAGGTCATGGCTACACCTTC
V gene: TRBV4-1
J gene: TRBJ1-2
D gene: TRBD1
clone size: .

CDR3 protein: CASSSREASGDTDTQYF
CDR3 DNA: TGTGCCAGCAGCTCCCGGGAGGCTAGCGGGGACACAGATACGCAGTATTTT
V gene: TRBV7-2
J gene: TRBJ2-3
D gene: TRBD2
clone size: .

CDR3 protein: CSVGMAGGPTSEQYF
CDR3 DNA: TGCAGCGTTGGAATGGCGGGAGGGCCCACCAGCGAGCAGTACTTC
V gene: TRBV29-1
J gene: TRBJ2-7
D gene: TRBD2
clone size: .

CDR3 protein: CASIVGSGYTF
CDR3 DNA: TGTGCCAGCATCGTCGGGTCAGGCTACACCTTC
V gene: TRBV7-9
J gene: TRBJ1-2
D gene: .
clone size: .

CDR3 protein: CSGLAGTSYEQYF
CDR3 DNA: TGCAGCGGGCTAGCGGGAACTTCCTACGAGCAGTACTTC
V gene: TRBV29-1
J gene: TRBJ2-7
D gene: TRBD2
clone size: few

CDR3 protein: CASHQGNEQFF
CDR3 DNA: TGTGCCAGCCACCAGGGAAATGAGCAGTTCTTC
V gene: TRBV27
J gene: TRBJ2-1
D gene: .
clone size: .

CDR3 protein: CASTSATPFGTGVDYGYTF
CDR3 DNA: TGTGCCAGCACCTCAGCCACCCCCTTTGGGACAGGGGTGGACTATGGCTACACCTTC
V gene: TRBV2
J gene: TRBJ1-2
D gene: TRBD1
clone size: .

CDR3 protein: CASSLPGTEQKGRQQETQYF
CDR3 DNA: TGTGCCAGCAGCTTACCCGGGACAGAACAAAAAGGGAGACAACAAGAGACCCAGTACTTC
V gene: TRBV7-9
J gene: TRBJ2-5
D gene: TRBD1
clone size: .

CDR3 protein: CASSDSGGSYEQYF
CDR3 DNA: TGCGCCAGCAGCGATAGCGGGGGGAGCTACGAGCAGTACTTC
V gene: TRBV4-3
J gene: TRBJ2-7
D gene: TRBD2
clone size: .

CDR3 protein: CASSEGGSTDTQYF
CDR3 DNA: TGTGCCAGCAGTGAAGGTGGAAGCACAGATACGCAGTATTTT
V gene: TRBV2
J gene: TRBJ2-3
D gene: .
clone size: .

CDR3 protein: CASSPDSNQETQYF
CDR3 DNA: TGTGCCAGCAGCCCAGACAGTAACCAAGAGACCCAGTACTTC
V gene: TRBV5-6
J gene: TRBJ2-5
D gene: .
clone size: few

CDR3 protein: CASGLGLIPTGVNEKLFF
CDR3 DNA: TGTGCTAGTGGTTTGGGCCTTATCCCGACAGGGGTGAATGAAAAACTGTTTTTT
V gene: TRBV12-5
J gene: TRBJ1-4
D gene: TRBD1
clone size: .

CDR3 protein: CASSTGGSATNEKLFF
CDR3 DNA: TGTGCCAGCAGTACGGGGGGCTCGGCAACTAATGAAAAACTGTTTTTT
V gene: TRBV6-6
J gene: TRBJ1-4
D gene: .
clone size: .

CDR3 protein: CASSYGTGFSYNEQYF
CDR3 DNA: TGTGCCAGCAGTTACGGGACAGGGTTCTCCTACAATGAGCAGTACTTC
V gene: TRBV6-5
J gene: TRBJ2-7
D gene: TRBD1
clone size: .

CDR3 protein: CASSLVGYLSTDTQYF
CDR3 DNA: TGTGCCAGCAGCTTAGTTGGGTACCTTAGCACAGATACGCAGTATTTT
V gene: TRBV7-2
J gene: TRBJ2-3
D gene: .
clone size: .

CDR3 protein: CASSLIAGGPPYEQYF
CDR3 DNA: TGTGCCAGCAGCCTTATAGCGGGAGGGCCGCCCTACGAGCAGTACTTC
V gene: TRBV7-6
J gene: TRBJ2-7
D gene: TRBD2
clone size: .

CDR3 protein: CATSTKQGAFVDGYTF
CDR3 DNA: TGTGCCACCAGCACTAAACAGGGGGCATTTGTGGATGGCTACACCTTC
V gene: TRBV15
J gene: TRBJ1-2
D gene: TRBD1
clone size: .

CDR3 protein: CASSQRGNLYEQYF
CDR3 DNA: TGTGCCAGCAGCCAAAGGGGAAATCTCTACGAGCAGTACTTC
V gene: TRBV14
J gene: TRBJ2-7
D gene: .
clone size: .

CDR3 protein: CAIRESGASGTDTQYF
CDR3 DNA: TGTGCCATCCGTGAGTCAGGGGCTAGCGGAACAGATACGCAGTATTTT
V gene: TRBV10-3
J gene: TRBJ2-3
D gene: .
clone size: .